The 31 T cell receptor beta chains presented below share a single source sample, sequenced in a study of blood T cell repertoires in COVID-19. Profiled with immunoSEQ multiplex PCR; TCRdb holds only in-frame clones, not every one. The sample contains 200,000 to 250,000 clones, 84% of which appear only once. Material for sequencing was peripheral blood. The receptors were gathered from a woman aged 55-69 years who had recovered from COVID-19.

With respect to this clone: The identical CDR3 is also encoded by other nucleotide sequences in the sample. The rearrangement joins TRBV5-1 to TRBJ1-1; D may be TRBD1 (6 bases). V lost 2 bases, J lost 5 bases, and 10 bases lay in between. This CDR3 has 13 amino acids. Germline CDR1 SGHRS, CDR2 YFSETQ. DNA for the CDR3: TGCGCCAGCAGCTTCAACAGGGAGACTGAAGCTTTCTTT. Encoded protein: CASSFNRETEAFF.

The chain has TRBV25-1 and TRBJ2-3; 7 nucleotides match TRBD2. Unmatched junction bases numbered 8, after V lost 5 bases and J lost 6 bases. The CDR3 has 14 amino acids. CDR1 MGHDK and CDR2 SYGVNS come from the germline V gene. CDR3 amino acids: CASSPRGVGDTQYF. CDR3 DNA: TGTGCCAGCAGTCCTCGGGGGGTTGGGGATACGCAGTATTTT.

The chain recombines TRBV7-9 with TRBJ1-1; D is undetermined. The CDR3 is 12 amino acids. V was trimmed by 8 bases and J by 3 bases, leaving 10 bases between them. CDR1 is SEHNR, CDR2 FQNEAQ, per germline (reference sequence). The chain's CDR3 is CASDRRDTEAFF. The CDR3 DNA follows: TGTGCCAGCGATAGGCGGGACACTGAAGCTTTCTTT.

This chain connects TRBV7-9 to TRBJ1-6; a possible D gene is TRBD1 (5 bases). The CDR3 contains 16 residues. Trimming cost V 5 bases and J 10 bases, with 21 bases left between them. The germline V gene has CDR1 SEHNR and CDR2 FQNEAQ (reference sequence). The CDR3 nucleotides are TGTGCCAGCAGCCCGACCCGAGGGGTTGCGGGATCACCCCTCCACTTT. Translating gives CASSPTRGVAGSPLHF. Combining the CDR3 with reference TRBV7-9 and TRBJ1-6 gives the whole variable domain DTGVSQNPRHKITKRGQNVTFRCDPISEHNRLYWYRQTLGQGPEFLTYFQNEAQLEKSRLLSDRFSAERPKGSFSTLEIQRTEQGDSAMYLCASSPTRGVAGSPLHFGNGTRLTVT.

The CDR3 DNA sequence: TGCGCCAGCAGCCAAGATCTCTCCTATGGCTACACCTTC. This encodes CASSQDLSYGYTF. The chain uses TRBV4-3 and TRBJ1-2; no clear D. The V gene lost 0 bases and the J gene lost 4 bases, with 6 bases spanning the gap. The CDR3 loop spans 13 amino acids. The germline CDR1 and CDR2 sequences are LGHNA and YSLEER.

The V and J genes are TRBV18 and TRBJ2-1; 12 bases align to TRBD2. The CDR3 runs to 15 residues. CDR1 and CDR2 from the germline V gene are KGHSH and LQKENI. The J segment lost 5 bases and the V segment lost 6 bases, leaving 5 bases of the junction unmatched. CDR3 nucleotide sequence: TGTGCCAGCTCGGCTAGCGGGGGGGCCCACAATGAGCAGTTCTTC. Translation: CASSASGGAHNEQFF.

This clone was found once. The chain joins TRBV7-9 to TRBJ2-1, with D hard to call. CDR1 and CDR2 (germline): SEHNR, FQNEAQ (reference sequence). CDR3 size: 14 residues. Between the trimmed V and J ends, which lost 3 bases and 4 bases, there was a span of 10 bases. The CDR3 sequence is CASSFEPTYNEQFF. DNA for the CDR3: TGTGCCAGCAGCTTTGAACCAACTTACAATGAGCAGTTCTTC.

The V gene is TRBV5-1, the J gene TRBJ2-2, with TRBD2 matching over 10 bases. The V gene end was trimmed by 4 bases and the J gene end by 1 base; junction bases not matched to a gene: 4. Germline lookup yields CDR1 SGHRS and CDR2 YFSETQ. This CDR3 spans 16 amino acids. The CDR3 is CASSPRTSGNTGELFF. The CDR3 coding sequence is TGCGCCAGCAGCCCCCGGACTAGCGGGAACACCGGGGAGCTGTTTTTT.

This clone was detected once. The CDR3 spells CASSPTDLNEKLFF. For the CDR3, the DNA is TGTGCCAGCAGTCCGACTGATCTTAATGAAAAACTGTTTTTT. The chain has TRBV25-1 and TRBJ1-4, with D uncertain. The germline CDR1 and CDR2 sequences are MGHDK and SYGVNS. V was pared by 5 bases and J by 4 bases, with 11 bases between. CDR3 size: 14 residues.

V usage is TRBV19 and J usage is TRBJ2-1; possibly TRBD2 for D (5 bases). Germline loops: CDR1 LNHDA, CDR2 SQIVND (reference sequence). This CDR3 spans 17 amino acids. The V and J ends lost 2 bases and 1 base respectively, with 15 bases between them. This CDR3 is CASSILRGGRSYNEQFF. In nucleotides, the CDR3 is TGTGCCAGTAGTATATTAAGAGGAGGACGGTCCTACAATGAGCAGTTCTTC.

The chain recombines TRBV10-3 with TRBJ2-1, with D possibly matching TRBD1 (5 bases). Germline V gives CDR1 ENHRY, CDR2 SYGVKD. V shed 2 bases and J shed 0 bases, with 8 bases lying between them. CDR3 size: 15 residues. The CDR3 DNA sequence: TGTGCCATCAGTGAGACAGGTAGCTCCTACAATGAGCAGTTCTTC. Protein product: CAISETGSSYNEQFF.

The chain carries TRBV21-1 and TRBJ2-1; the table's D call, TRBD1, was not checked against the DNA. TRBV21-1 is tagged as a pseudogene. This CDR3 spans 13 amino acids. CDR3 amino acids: CAGGDRGENEQFF. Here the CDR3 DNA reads TGTGCCGGGGGGGACAGGGGTGAGAATGAGCAGTTCTTC.

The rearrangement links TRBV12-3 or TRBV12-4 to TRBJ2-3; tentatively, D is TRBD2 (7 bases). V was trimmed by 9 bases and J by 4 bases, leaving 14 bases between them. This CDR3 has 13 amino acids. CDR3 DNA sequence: TGTGCCAGTAAGGGGGGGGGCGCAGATACGCAGTATTTT. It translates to CASKGGGADTQYF.

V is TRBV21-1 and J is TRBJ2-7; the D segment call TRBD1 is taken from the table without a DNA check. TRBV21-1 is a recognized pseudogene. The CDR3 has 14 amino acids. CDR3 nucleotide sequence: TGTGCCAGCGACACTGACAGGTTCTCCTACGAGCAGTACTTC. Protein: CASDTDRFSYEQYF.

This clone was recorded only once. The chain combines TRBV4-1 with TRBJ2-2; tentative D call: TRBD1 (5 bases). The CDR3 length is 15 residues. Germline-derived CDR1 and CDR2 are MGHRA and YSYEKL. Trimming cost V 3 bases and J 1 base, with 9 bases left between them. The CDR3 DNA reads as TGCGCCAGCAGCCAGATAGGACAGAACACCGGGGAGCTGTTTTTT. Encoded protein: CASSQIGQNTGELFF.

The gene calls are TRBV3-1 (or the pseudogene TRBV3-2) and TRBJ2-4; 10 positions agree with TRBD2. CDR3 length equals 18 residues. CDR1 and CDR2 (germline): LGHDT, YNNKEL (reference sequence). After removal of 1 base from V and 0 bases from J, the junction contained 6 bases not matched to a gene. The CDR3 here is CASSQGLAGLLAKNIQYF. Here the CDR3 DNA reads TGTGCCAGCAGCCAAGGACTAGCGGGTCTCCTAGCCAAAAACATTCAGTACTTC.

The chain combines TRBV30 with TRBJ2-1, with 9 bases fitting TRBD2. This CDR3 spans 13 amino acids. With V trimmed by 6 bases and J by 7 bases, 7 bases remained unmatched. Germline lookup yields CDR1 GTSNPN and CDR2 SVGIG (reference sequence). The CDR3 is CACQGLAQNEQFF. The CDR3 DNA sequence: TGTGCCTGCCAAGGACTAGCGCAAAATGAGCAGTTCTTC.

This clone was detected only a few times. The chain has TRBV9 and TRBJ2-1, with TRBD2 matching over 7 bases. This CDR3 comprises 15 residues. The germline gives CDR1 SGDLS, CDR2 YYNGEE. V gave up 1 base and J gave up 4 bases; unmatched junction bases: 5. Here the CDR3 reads CASSVQGLGYNEQFF. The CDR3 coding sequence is TGTGCCAGCAGCGTACAAGGACTAGGATACAATGAGCAGTTCTTC.

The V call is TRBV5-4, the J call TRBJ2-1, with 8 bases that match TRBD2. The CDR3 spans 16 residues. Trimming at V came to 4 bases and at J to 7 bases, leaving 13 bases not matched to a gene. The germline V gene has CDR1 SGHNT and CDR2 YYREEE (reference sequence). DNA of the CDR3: TGTGCCAGCAGCCCAGGGCTCCGGGGGGGTCTAAATGAGCAGTTCTTC. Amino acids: CASSPGLRGGLNEQFF.

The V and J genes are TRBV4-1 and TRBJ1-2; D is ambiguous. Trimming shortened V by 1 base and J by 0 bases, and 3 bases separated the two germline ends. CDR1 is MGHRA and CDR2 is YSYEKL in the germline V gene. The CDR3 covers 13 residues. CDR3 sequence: CASSQGANYGYTF. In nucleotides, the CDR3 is TGCGCCAGCAGCCAAGGAGCTAACTATGGCTACACCTTC.

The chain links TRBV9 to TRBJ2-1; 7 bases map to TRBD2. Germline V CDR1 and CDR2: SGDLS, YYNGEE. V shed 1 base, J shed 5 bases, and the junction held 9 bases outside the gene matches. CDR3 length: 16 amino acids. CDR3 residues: CASSVMGSSGHNEQFF. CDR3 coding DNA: TGTGCCAGCAGCGTAATGGGGTCTAGCGGCCACAATGAGCAGTTCTTC. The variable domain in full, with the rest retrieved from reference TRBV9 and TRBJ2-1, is DSGVTQTPKHLITATGQRVTLRCSPRSGDLSVYWYQQSLDQGLQFLIQYYNGEERAKGNILERFSAQQFPDLHSELNLSSLELGDSALYFCASSVMGSSGHNEQFFGPGTRLTVL.

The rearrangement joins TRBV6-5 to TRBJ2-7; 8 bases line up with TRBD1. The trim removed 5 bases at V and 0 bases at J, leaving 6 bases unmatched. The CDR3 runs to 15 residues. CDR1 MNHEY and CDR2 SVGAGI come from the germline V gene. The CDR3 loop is CASSLQGAFSYEQYF. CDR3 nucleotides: TGTGCCAGCAGTCTTCAGGGGGCTTTCTCCTACGAGCAGTACTTC.

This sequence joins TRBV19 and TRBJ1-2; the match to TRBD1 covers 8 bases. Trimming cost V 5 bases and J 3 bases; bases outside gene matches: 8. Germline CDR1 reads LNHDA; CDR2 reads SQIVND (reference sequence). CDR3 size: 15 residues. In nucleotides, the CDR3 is TGTGCCAGTAGTCTCGGACAGGGCCAGGACTATGGCTACACCTTC. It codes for CASSLGQGQDYGYTF.

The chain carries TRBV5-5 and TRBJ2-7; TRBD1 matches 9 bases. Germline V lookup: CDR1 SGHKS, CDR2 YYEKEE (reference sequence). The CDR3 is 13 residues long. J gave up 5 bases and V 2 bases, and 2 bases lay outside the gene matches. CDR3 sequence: CASSLQGAHEQYF. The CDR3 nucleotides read TGTGCCAGCAGCTTACAGGGGGCCCACGAGCAGTACTTC.

The DNA of the CDR3 is TGTGCCAGCATCGCTAGCTCCTACGAGCAGTACTTC. It is translated as CASIASSYEQYF. The chain is built from TRBV2 and TRBJ2-7; D not resolved. CDR3 length: 12 residues. CDR1 SNHLY and CDR2 FYNNEI come from the germline V gene. The ends were cut back, 7 bases at V and 0 bases at J, with 7 bases in the middle.

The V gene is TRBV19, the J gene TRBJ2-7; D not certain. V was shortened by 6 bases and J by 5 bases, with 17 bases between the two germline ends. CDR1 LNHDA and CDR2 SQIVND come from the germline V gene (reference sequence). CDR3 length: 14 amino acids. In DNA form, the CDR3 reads TGTGCCAGTAGCGTATATGGCAGGTCGAACGAGCAGTACTTC. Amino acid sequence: CASSVYGRSNEQYF.

CDR3 amino acids: CSVEEPLLADTQYF. The CDR3 DNA is TGCAGCGTTGAAGAGCCCCTGCTAGCGGATACGCAGTATTTT. The gene calls are TRBV29-1 and TRBJ2-3; weak D call: TRBD2 (6 bases). The V gene's germline CDR1 is SQVTM and CDR2 ANQGSEA. Trimming took 0 bases from V and 6 from J, leaving 13 bases between them. The CDR3 is 14 amino acids.

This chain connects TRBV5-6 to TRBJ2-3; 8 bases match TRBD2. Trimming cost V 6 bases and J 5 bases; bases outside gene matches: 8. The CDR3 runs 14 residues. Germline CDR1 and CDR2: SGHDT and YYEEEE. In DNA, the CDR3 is TGTGCCAGCACCGTCGGGGGGGCCAGAGATACGCAGTATTTT. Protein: CASTVGGARDTQYF.

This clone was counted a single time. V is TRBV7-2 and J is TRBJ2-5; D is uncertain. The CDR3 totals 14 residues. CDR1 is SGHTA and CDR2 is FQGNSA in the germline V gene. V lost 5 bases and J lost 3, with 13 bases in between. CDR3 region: CASSDRRGEETQYF. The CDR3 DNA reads TGTGCCAGCAGCGACCGACGCGGAGAAGAGACCCAGTACTTC.

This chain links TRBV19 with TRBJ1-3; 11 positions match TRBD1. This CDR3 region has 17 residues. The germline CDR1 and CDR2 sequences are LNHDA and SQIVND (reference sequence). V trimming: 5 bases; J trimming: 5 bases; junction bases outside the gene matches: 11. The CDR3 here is CASSSLQGQGDRNTIYF. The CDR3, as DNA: TGTGCCAGTAGTTCCCTCCAGGGACAGGGGGATCGAAACACCATATATTTT.

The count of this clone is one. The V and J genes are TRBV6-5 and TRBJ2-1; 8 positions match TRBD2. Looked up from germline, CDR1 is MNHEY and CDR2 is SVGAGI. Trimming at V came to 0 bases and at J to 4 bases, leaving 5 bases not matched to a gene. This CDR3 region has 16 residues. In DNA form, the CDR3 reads TGTGCCAGCAGTTACTCGGGGACTAGGTGGTACAATGAGCAGTTCTTC. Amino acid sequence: CASSYSGTRWYNEQFF.